This TCR beta chain was recovered during a study of cytomegalovirus exposure and HLA in healthy donors. Study observations and caveats: Researchers counted around 180 TCR beta chains as cytomegalovirus-associated. Most TCR sequences were uncommon, yet certain public TCRs appeared in many donors. Some V segments could not be told apart, so they were left out, TRBV6-2 and TRBV6-3 among them.

Notes on this clone: Its antigen is not known.

The primer mix had 60 Vbeta and 13 Jbeta primers. The method was immunoSEQ multiplex PCR; TCRdb's version includes in-frame clones alone and lacks a portion of them. The sample has around 70,000 clones; roughly four fifths are singletons. CDR1 and CDR2 (germline): LGHNT, FRNRAP. V lost 9 bases to trimming and J lost 7 bases, with 19 bases between them. The CDR3 is made up of 14 amino acids. The receptor was derived from a man between 65 and 79 years old in good health and CMV-seronegative. The chain is built from TRBV12-5 and TRBJ2-1; D is perhaps TRBD2 (5 bases). Sequenced sample: PBMCs. CDR3 sequence reads: CASGLLGPANEQFF. The CDR3 coding sequence is TGTGCTAGCGGACTTCTCGGCCCGGCAAATGAGCAGTTCTTC.